A single sample gave rise to the 19 T cell receptor beta chains below, sequenced in a study of blood T cell repertoires in COVID-19. Clones were sequenced by immunoSEQ multiplex PCR, and TCRdb holds only the in-frame ones, with some missing. The table includes 300,000 to 350,000 clones, around nine tenths detected once. Specimen: peripheral blood. These receptors originate from a woman in her 30s with COVID-19, enrolled during active disease.

The rearrangement joins TRBV7-2 to TRBJ2-1, with 9 bases that match TRBD1. Germline V lookup: CDR1 SGHTA, CDR2 FQGNSA. Germline trimming cut 6 bases from V and 5 bases from J; bases unmatched to any gene: 8. CDR3 size: 15 residues. The CDR3 here is CASSSPGQGHNEQFF. CDR3 DNA: TGTGCCAGCAGTAGTCCGGGACAGGGACACAATGAGCAGTTCTTC. The full variable domain, its missing parts supplied by reference TRBV7-2 and TRBJ2-1, is GAGVSQSPSNKVTEKGKDVELRCDPISGHTALYWYRQSLGQGLEFLIYFQGNSAPDKSGLPSDRFSAERTGGSVSTLTIQRTQQEDSAVYLCASSSPGQGHNEQFFGPGTRLTVL.

The chain couples TRBV6-5 to TRBJ1-2; D unresolved. The ends were cut back, 7 bases at V and 4 bases at J, with 10 bases in the middle. This CDR3 contains 12 residues. Germline lookup yields CDR1 MNHEY and CDR2 SVGAGI. The DNA of the CDR3 is TGTGCCAGCAAAATAGAGCCCTATGGCTACACCTTC. Translation: CASKIEPYGYTF.

The chain uses TRBV30 and TRBJ1-5; no clear D gene. Between the trimmed V and J ends, which lost 0 bases and 7 bases, there was a span of 16 bases. Germline CDR1 and CDR2: GTSNPN and SVGIG (reference sequence). CDR3 length: 15 amino acids. DNA for the CDR3: TGTGCCTGGAGTGTACGTGACATCCCGCCCCAGCCCCAGCATTTT. Its translation: CAWSVRDIPPQPQHF.

The chain is built from TRBV15 and TRBJ2-7; TRBD1 aligns across 9 bases. The CDR3 loop spans 14 amino acids. CDR1 is LNHNV and CDR2 is YYDKDF in the germline V gene (reference sequence). J was trimmed by 2 bases and V by 3 bases; bases with no gene match: 2. The CDR3 here is CATSRGTGTYEQYF. The CDR3 DNA sequence: TGTGCCACCAGCAGGGGGACAGGGACCTACGAGCAGTACTTC.

The chain recombines TRBV6-5 with TRBJ1-5; 7 nucleotides line up with TRBD1. The CDR3 length is 13 residues. Unmatched junction bases numbered 4, after V lost 4 bases and J lost 7 bases. Germline V gives CDR1 MNHEY, CDR2 SVGAGI. Here the CDR3 DNA reads TGTGCCAGCAGTTGGACAGGTGAACAGCCCCAGCATTTT. It specifies CASSWTGEQPQHF.

The chain has TRBV19 and TRBJ2-1; D possibly corresponds to TRBD2 (6 bases). CDR3 length: 15 residues. Between the trimmed V and J ends, which lost 5 bases and 7 bases, there was a span of 18 bases. Germline V gene data show CDR1 as LNHDA and CDR2 as SQIVND (reference sequence). CDR3 sequence reads: CASSSLVGGWNEQFF. The CDR3 DNA sequence: TGTGCCAGTAGTTCGCTAGTGGGAGGCTGGAATGAGCAGTTCTTC. Complete variable domain (other parts from reference TRBV19 and TRBJ2-1): DGGITQSPKYLFRKEGQNVTLSCEQNLNHDAMYWYRQDPGQGLRLIYYSQIVNDFQKGDIAEGYSVSREKKESFPLTVTSAQKNPTAFYLCASSSLVGGWNEQFFGPGTRLTVL.

This chain uses TRBV18 with TRBJ2-5, with TRBD1 identical over 7 bases. The CDR3 runs 14 residues. The ends lost 2 bases at V and 1 base at J; junction bases unmatched: 1. The germline V gene encodes CDR1 KGHSH and CDR2 LQKENI. The CDR3: CASSPGTAQETQYF. In DNA form, the CDR3 reads TGTGCCAGCTCACCAGGGACAGCCCAAGAGACCCAGTACTTC.

This clone was counted a few times. The genes are TRBV5-6 and TRBJ2-3; D remains ambiguous. Trimming stripped 1 base from V and 2 bases from J, with 8 bases between. Germline-derived CDR1 and CDR2 are SGHDT and YYEEEE. The CDR3 loop spans 14 amino acids. This CDR3 reads CASSLRSLTDTQYF. The DNA of the CDR3 is TGTGCCAGCAGCTTGCGTTCTCTCACAGATACGCAGTATTTT.

The genes are TRBV2 and TRBJ2-7; D not resolved. The CDR3 runs to 11 residues. The V and J ends lost 7 bases and 3 bases respectively, with 7 bases between them. Germline lookup yields CDR1 SNHLY and CDR2 FYNNEI. The CDR3 region is CASNGFYEQYF. In nucleotides, the CDR3 is TGTGCCAGCAACGGTTTCTACGAGCAGTACTTC.

This clone appeared once. This chain's CDR3 is CASSITGGDGNTIYF. The CDR3 nucleotides read TGTGCCAGTAGTATAACAGGGGGCGATGGAAACACCATATATTTT. The chain has TRBV19 and TRBJ1-3; 9 bases agree with TRBD1. After removal of 2 bases from V and 3 bases from J, the junction contained 2 bases not matched to a gene. Germline values: CDR1 LNHDA, CDR2 SQIVND (reference sequence). This CDR3 is built from 15 residues.

This clone occurred once. V usage is TRBV5-4 and J usage is TRBJ2-4; 15 bases are shared with TRBD2. The germline CDR1 and CDR2 sequences are SGHNT and YYREEE (reference sequence). V lost 4 bases to trimming and J lost 7 bases; unmatched junction nucleotides: 6. The CDR3 is 16 residues long. CDR3 DNA: TGTGCCAGCAGCCCGGGACTAGCGGGAGGAGAGAACATTCAGTACTTC. As protein: CASSPGLAGGENIQYF.

This chain uses TRBV19 with TRBJ1-1, with D tentatively TRBD1 (5 bases). Germline V gene data show CDR1 as LNHDA and CDR2 as SQIVND (reference sequence). This CDR3 is 15 amino acids long. V was pared by 5 bases and J by 5 bases, with 18 bases between. CDR3 sequence reads: CASSPGRGSRTEAFF. CDR3 in DNA: TGTGCCAGTAGTCCGGGGAGGGGTTCGAGGACTGAAGCTTTCTTT.

The genes are TRBV13 and TRBJ2-1; tentative D call: TRBD2 (5 bases). There are 16 residues in the CDR3. Looked up from germline, CDR1 is PRHDT and CDR2 is FYEKMQ (reference sequence). The V gene lost 5 bases and the J gene lost 1 base, with 15 bases spanning the gap. The CDR3 bases are TGTGCCAGCAGCCCGAGGGTGGGCGGTTCCTACAATGAGCAGTTCTTC. This encodes CASSPRVGGSYNEQFF.

This sequence joins TRBV19 and TRBJ1-5, with 7 bases lining up with TRBD1. This CDR3 is 14 amino acids long. V was pared by 4 bases and J by 6 bases, with 6 bases of the junction left unmatched. Germline-derived CDR1 and CDR2 are LNHDA and SQIVND (reference sequence). CDR3 nucleotides: TGTGCCAGTAGTACCGACAGGGACAGTCAGCCCCAGCATTTT. Encoded protein: CASSTDRDSQPQHF.

This chain connects TRBV11-2 to TRBJ2-7; no clear D. The V gene lost 1 base and the J gene lost 4 bases, with 14 bases spanning the gap. The CDR3 sequence is 15 residues long. Germline V CDR1 and CDR2: SGHAT, FQNNGV. CDR3 sequence reads: CASSLAKRIDYEQYF. Here the CDR3 DNA reads TGTGCCAGCAGCTTAGCGAAGCGTATAGATTACGAGCAGTACTTC. The full variable domain, with the rest looked up from reference TRBV11-2 and TRBJ2-7, is EAGVAQSPRYKIIEKRQSVAFWCNPISGHATLYWYQQILGQGPKLLIQFQNNGVVDDSQLPKDRFSAERLKGVDSTLKIQPAKLEDSAVYLCASSLAKRIDYEQYFGPGTRLTVT.

The V gene is TRBV19, the J gene TRBJ2-7, with D perhaps TRBD1 (6 bases). Germline CDR1 and CDR2: LNHDA and SQIVND (reference sequence). This CDR3 has 17 residues. The V end was cut by 8 bases, the J end by 3 bases, with 26 bases between. The CDR3 reads CASPPGRDDPDSYEQYF. The CDR3 DNA sequence: TGTGCCAGTCCACCGGGCCGAGATGACCCGGACAGCTACGAGCAGTACTTC.

V gene TRBV5-1 combines with J gene TRBJ1-3; the match to TRBD1 covers 10 bases. V lost 4 bases, J lost 0 bases, and 4 bases stayed unmatched. Germline-derived CDR1 and CDR2 are SGHRS and YFSETQ. The CDR3 contains 16 residues. In DNA form, the CDR3 reads TGCGCCAGCAGCCCGGGACAGGGGTCCTCTGGAAACACCATATATTTT. Residues: CASSPGQGSSGNTIYF.

The V and J genes are TRBV24-1 and TRBJ1-2, with D unclear. The V and J ends lost 4 bases and 8 bases respectively, with 10 bases between them. Germline values: CDR1 KGHDR, CDR2 SFDVKD. This CDR3 is built from 12 residues. CDR3 DNA sequence: TGTGCCACCAGTGACTTAGTATGGGGCTACACCTTC. Protein sequence: CATSDLVWGYTF.

The chain carries TRBV5-3 and TRBJ1-2, with 8 positions matching TRBD1. TRBV5-3 is filed as an ORF, its function uncertain. This CDR3 is 13 amino acids long. The CDR3 here is CAEGWRTGHGYTF. CDR3 bases: TGTGCAGAAGGGTGGCGGACAGGGCATGGCTACACCTTC.